A single sample is the source of the 27 T cell receptor beta chains below, sequenced in a study of cytomegalovirus exposure and HLA in healthy donors. 60 Vbeta and 13 Jbeta primers were used in PCR. Here immunoSEQ multiplex PCR was the method, and the copy in TCRdb shows in-frame clones only, minus some. Of roughly 67,000 clones listed, about four fifths are singletons. Material: PBMCs. The receptors stem from a woman under 40 in good health and CMV-seronegative.

The V call is TRBV5-4, the J call TRBJ1-1; D is unclear. Trimming stripped 5 bases from V and 1 base from J, with 18 bases between. The CDR3 runs 16 residues. Germline CDR1 reads SGHNT; CDR2 reads YYREEE (reference sequence). The CDR3, as DNA: TGTGCCAGCAGTCCAGCATGGGTGCGGGAGAACACTGAAGCTTTCTTT. As protein: CASSPAWVRENTEAFF.

The genes are TRBV18 and TRBJ2-3, with 11 bases matching TRBD2. CDR3 length equals 17 residues. V dropped 3 bases and J dropped 5; count of bases not matched to a gene: 10. CDR1 and CDR2 from the germline V gene are KGHSH and LQKENI. CDR3 protein: CASSPLVAGGPRDTQYF. CDR3 nucleotides: TGTGCCAGCTCACCTCTCGTAGCGGGGGGGCCTAGAGATACGCAGTATTTT.

This chain uses TRBV4-1 with TRBJ2-1; 9 bases are a match to TRBD1. Germline lookup yields CDR1 MGHRA and CDR2 YSYEKL. V gave up 1 base and J gave up 1 base; unmatched junction bases: 2. The CDR3 has 16 amino acids. The DNA of the CDR3 is TGCGCCAGCAGCCAAGGACAGGGGGAATCCTACAATGAGCAGTTCTTC. Amino acids: CASSQGQGESYNEQFF.

The V and J genes are TRBV5-1 and TRBJ1-1; TRBD1 aligns across 7 bases. From germline, CDR1 is SGHRS and CDR2 YFSETQ. The trim removed 4 bases at V and 4 bases at J, leaving 10 bases unmatched. The CDR3 loop spans 15 amino acids. The DNA of the CDR3 is TGCGCCAGCAGCCTGACAACAGGGGAGAGCACTGAAGCTTTCTTT. This sequence encodes CASSLTTGESTEAFF.

This clone was observed a single time. This chain joins TRBV2 and TRBJ2-1, with 8 bases aligning to TRBD2. In germline, CDR1 is SNHLY, CDR2 FYNNEI. This CDR3 is built from 16 residues. Germline trimming cut 6 bases from V and 7 bases from J; bases unmatched to any gene: 14. The CDR3, as DNA: TGTGCCAGCAGAGGAACTACGGGACTAGAAAAGAATGAGCAGTTCTTC. This translates into CASRGTTGLEKNEQFF. The full variable domain, with the rest looked up from reference TRBV2 and TRBJ2-1, is EPEVTQTPSHQVTQMGQEVILRCVPISNHLYFYWYRQILGQKVEFLVSFYNNEISEKSEIFDDQFSVERPDGSNFTLKIRSTKLEDSAMYFCASRGTTGLEKNEQFFGPGTRLTVL.

The chain couples TRBV10-3 to TRBJ2-1; weak D call: TRBD2 (6 bases). Germline V gene sequence: CDR1 ENHRY, CDR2 SYGVKD. Trimming stripped 3 bases from V and 11 bases from J, with 17 bases between. The CDR3 is 14 residues long. The CDR3, as DNA: TGTGCCATCAGTGAATCCGGGACTGGCAACAAGCAGTTCTTC. Amino acid sequence: CAISESGTGNKQFF.

The CDR3 DNA reads as TGTGCCAGCAGCCCGGTATCAGGGGGTACCTACGAGCAGTACTTC. This codes for CASSPVSGGTYEQYF. The chain joins TRBV11-2 to TRBJ2-5, with 7 bases aligning to TRBD1. The better agreement between TRBJ2-7 and the DNA end casts doubt on the J call. Germline CDR1 reads SGHAT; CDR2 reads FQNNGV. The CDR3 is 15 amino acids.

The genes are TRBV19 and TRBJ2-3, with TRBD1 matching over 10 bases. J lost 8 bases, V lost 5 bases, and 4 bases had no gene match. CDR1 and CDR2 (germline): LNHDA, SQIVND (reference sequence). The CDR3 length is 13 residues. The CDR3 here is CASSDRGRGTQYF. Here the CDR3 DNA reads TGTGCCAGTAGTGACAGGGGGCGAGGTACGCAGTATTTT.

CDR3 region: CASRLGQALREEYF. As DNA, the CDR3 is TGTGCCAGCAGGTTGGGACAGGCCTTACGAGAGGAGTACTTC. The chain couples TRBV28 to TRBJ2-7; TRBD1 aligns across 8 bases. Germline trimming cut 6 bases from V and 11 bases from J; bases unmatched to any gene: 15. The CDR3 is made up of 14 amino acids. CDR1 and CDR2 (germline): MDHEN, SYDVKM. Complete variable domain (other parts from reference TRBV28 and TRBJ2-7): DVKVTQSSRYLVKRTGEKVFLECVQDMDHENMFWYRQDPGLGLRLIYFSYDVKMKEKGDIPEGYSVSREKKERFSLILESASTNQTSMYLCASRLGQALREEYFGPGTRLTVT.

This clone was counted once. The junction shows a germline mismatch at one end, possibly a read error. Other DNA variants within this sample encode the same CDR3. The V and J genes are TRBV28 and TRBJ2-7; 8 nucleotides match TRBD1. Germline V gene lookup returns CDR1 MDHEN and CDR2 SYDVKM. The CDR3 loop spans 15 amino acids. For the CDR3, the DNA is TGTGCCAGCAGTGCGCCCGGACAGGGAGCTTACGAGCAGTATTTC. Its protein product is CASSAPGQGAYEQYF.

In nucleotides, the CDR3 is TGTGCCAGCAGCTTAGTCCGGGGGACGGGTGAAGCTTTCTTT. Protein product: CASSLVRGTGEAFF. The chain has TRBV7-2 and TRBJ1-1; possible D gene TRBD1, 5 bases. The CDR3 covers 14 residues. V lost 1 base to trimming and J lost 7 bases, with 13 bases between them. CDR1 and CDR2 from the germline V gene are SGHTA and FQGNSA.

The rearrangement joins TRBV27 to TRBJ2-7; 8 bases are shared with TRBD1. Germline values: CDR1 MNHEY, CDR2 SMNVEV (reference sequence). The V segment lost 6 bases and the J segment 1 base; nucleotides outside the gene matches: 11. This CDR3 spans 16 amino acids. The CDR3 sequence: CASSPSGDRFSYEQYF. CDR3 in DNA: TGTGCCAGCAGCCCCTCAGGGGACAGGTTTTCCTACGAGCAGTACTTC.

This chain joins TRBV6-1 and TRBJ1-2; TRBD1 is a possible D gene (5 bases). Germline V gives CDR1 MNHNS, CDR2 SASEGT. The CDR3 runs 12 residues. Trimming removed 8 bases at V and 1 base at J, with 8 bases between. CDR3 region: CASADSNYGYTF. The CDR3 DNA reads as TGTGCCAGCGCAGACAGTAACTATGGCTACACCTTC.

The rearrangement uses TRBV27 and TRBJ2-3; possibly TRBD1 for D (5 bases). The V end lost 5 bases, the J end lost 8 bases, and 26 bases lay between the germline ends. The CDR3 is 17 amino acids. Germline assignment: CDR1 MNHEY and CDR2 SMNVEV (reference sequence). The CDR3 sequence is CASSEYTGPGFASTQYF. The CDR3 bases are TGTGCCAGCAGTGAATACACAGGACCAGGTTTCGCTAGTACGCAGTATTTT.

The V call is TRBV19, the J call TRBJ1-1, with 7 positions matching TRBD1. Germline assignment: CDR1 LNHDA and CDR2 SQIVND (reference sequence). CDR3 length: 15 residues. The trim removed 6 bases at V and 3 bases at J, leaving 10 bases unmatched. CDR3: CASRDIGQEDTEAFF. The CDR3 DNA reads TGTGCCAGTAGAGATATAGGACAGGAGGACACTGAAGCTTTCTTT.

The chain combines TRBV5-6 with TRBJ2-7; weak D call: TRBD1 (6 bases). The V end lost 5 bases, the J end lost 6 bases, and 21 bases lay between the germline ends. This CDR3 region has 15 residues. The germline V gene has CDR1 SGHDT and CDR2 YYEEEE. CDR3 loop: CASRAPTNRESEQYF. Written as DNA, the CDR3 is TGTGCCAGCAGAGCTCCGACGAACAGGGAATCCGAGCAGTACTTC.

This clone showed up just once. The chain employs TRBV25-1 and TRBJ1-1; D not resolved. The CDR3 is made up of 16 amino acids. Trimming removed 3 bases from V and 1 base from J, with 15 bases in between. Germline assignment: CDR1 MGHDK and CDR2 SYGVNS. The CDR3 sequence is CASSDPLGGRNTEAFF. CDR3 coding DNA: TGTGCCAGCAGTGACCCCTTAGGCGGGAGGAACACTGAAGCTTTCTTT. The variable domain in full, completed from reference TRBV25-1 and TRBJ1-1, reads EADIYQTPRYLVIGTGKKITLECSQTMGHDKMYWYQQDPGMELHLIHYSYGVNSTEKGDLSSESTVSRIRTEHFPLTLESARPSHTSQYLCASSDPLGGRNTEAFFGQGTRLTVV.

The chain joins TRBV6-1 to TRBJ2-7; maybe TRBD1 (5 bases). The CDR3 runs to 15 residues. Trimming pared 3 bases from V and 4 bases from J, leaving 16 bases between. CDR1 is MNHNS, CDR2 SASEGT, per germline. In DNA, the CDR3 is TGTGCCAGCAGTGAGGGGCCTCTAGAAATATACGAGCAGTACTTC. This translates into CASSEGPLEIYEQYF.

The chain joins TRBV28 to TRBJ1-1, with D unresolved. V dropped 5 bases and J dropped 4 bases, with 11 bases sitting between them. Germline V lookup: CDR1 MDHEN, CDR2 SYDVKM. The CDR3 has 13 amino acids. Here the CDR3 DNA reads TGTGCCAGCAGTACAGCGGAGAGCACTGAAGCTTTCTTT. Protein product: CASSTAESTEAFF.

The rearrangement links TRBV7-8 to TRBJ1-1, with D perhaps TRBD1 (6 bases). The CDR3 contains 15 residues. CDR1 and CDR2 from the germline V gene are SGHVS and FQNEAQ. V was cut by 5 bases and J by 1 base, with 14 bases left in between. The CDR3 spells CASSPREGQNTEAFF. The CDR3 DNA is TGTGCCAGCAGCCCAAGAGAGGGACAGAACACTGAAGCTTTCTTT.

This sequence joins TRBV6-6 and TRBJ2-3; 13 nucleotides match TRBD2. V dropped 2 bases and J dropped 4; count of bases not matched to a gene: 0. The germline gives CDR1 MNHNY, CDR2 SVGAGI (reference sequence). The CDR3 covers 15 residues. The CDR3 nucleotides read TGTGCCAGCAGTTACGGACTAGCGGGGGCAGATACGCAGTATTTT. This translates into CASSYGLAGADTQYF.

This CDR3 is CASSFDREQPQHF. In DNA, the CDR3 is TGCGCCAGCAGTTTCGACAGGGAACAGCCCCAGCATTTT. The chain links TRBV5-1 to TRBJ1-5, with 7 bases matching TRBD1. Germline V gene sequence: CDR1 SGHRS, CDR2 YFSETQ. Trimming took 5 bases from V and 7 from J; bases not matched to a gene: 6. The CDR3 consists of 13 residues.

The rearrangement links TRBV19 to TRBJ2-1; 10 bases are shared with TRBD2. With 6 bases clipped from V and 6 bases from J, the junction kept 11 bases outside the gene matches. The CDR3 is made up of 16 amino acids. In germline, CDR1 is LNHDA, CDR2 SQIVND (reference sequence). The CDR3 sequence: CASRPSTSGLFNEQFF. CDR3 DNA sequence: TGTGCCAGTAGACCTTCGACTAGCGGGCTATTCAATGAGCAGTTCTTC.

The chain joins TRBV6-5 to TRBJ1-5; the D gene is possibly TRBD1 (6 bases). Trimming stripped 8 bases from V and 7 bases from J, with 18 bases between. Germline V gene sequence: CDR1 MNHEY, CDR2 SVGAGI. This CDR3 has 14 amino acids. The DNA of the CDR3 is TGTGCCAGCTCCCGGGGGGGGGCGGACCAGCCCCAGCATTTT. Amino acids: CASSRGGADQPQHF.

The chain combines TRBV7-8 with TRBJ2-1, with 13 positions matching TRBD2. Germline values: CDR1 SGHVS, CDR2 FQNEAQ. The CDR3 is 17 amino acids. The junction had 11 bases not matched to a gene; V was cut back by 5 bases and J by 7 bases. CDR3 sequence: CASSPRLAGGSWNEQFF. The CDR3 DNA follows: TGTGCCAGCAGCCCCCGACTAGCGGGGGGCTCCTGGAATGAGCAGTTCTTC. Using reference TRBV7-8 and TRBJ2-1 for the parts outside the CDR3, the full variable domain is GAGVSQSPRYKVAKRGQDVALRCDPISGHVSLFWYQQALGQGPEFLTYFQNEAQLDKSGLPSDRFFAERPEGSVSTLKIQRTQQEDSAVYLCASSPRLAGGSWNEQFFGPGTRLTVL.

The rearrangement links TRBV9 to TRBJ1-6; D unclear. The CDR3 length is 15 residues. Germline V gives CDR1 SGDLS, CDR2 YYNGEE. The V end was cut by 0 bases, the J end by 9 bases, with 13 bases between. The CDR3: CASSVGEEVGSPLHF. The CDR3 DNA reads TGTGCCAGCAGCGTAGGGGAGGAGGTGGGTTCACCCCTCCACTTT.

The chain is built from TRBV5-1 and TRBJ2-7; 10 bases match TRBD1. V lost 4 bases and J lost 5; bases outside the gene matches: 6. The CDR3 consists of 14 residues. Germline values: CDR1 SGHRS, CDR2 YFSETQ. This CDR3 reads CASSGTGDTHEQYF. The DNA for the CDR3 is TGCGCCAGCAGCGGGACAGGGGATACGCACGAGCAGTACTTC.